The rows below give T cell receptor beta chains drawn from one sample of a study of cytomegalovirus exposure and HLA in healthy donors. The method was immunoSEQ multiplex PCR; TCRdb's version includes in-frame clones alone and lacks a portion of them. Among roughly 110,000 clones, around 80% were seen once, and the ten largest hold approximately 3.6%. The sample taken for sequencing was PBMCs. These receptors were taken from a man aged 55 to 69 in good health and CMV-seronegative. CDR3s include the opening cysteine and the closing phenylalanine or tryptophan. Fields, in order: CDR3 DNA, CDR3 protein, V gene, D gene, clone size, J gene. D genes are given only for firm matches. Clone sizes are given selectively: once, few, many, or a class where the clone is expanded.

CDR3 DNA: TGTGCCACCAGCATCCCGGACAGCTTGAACACTGAAGCTTTCTTT; CDR3 protein: CATSIPDSLNTEAFF; V gene: TRBV15; D gene: NA; clone size: NA; J gene: TRBJ1-1
CDR3 DNA: TGTGCCAGTAGTGGGACAGGGGTAAATGGCTACACCTTC; CDR3 protein: CASSGTGVNGYTF; V gene: TRBV19; D gene: TRBD1; clone size: once; J gene: TRBJ1-2
CDR3 DNA: TGTGCCAGCAGCGTAGGAGCCCAGGGGGCGAGGTCCTACAATGAGCAGTTCTTC; CDR3 protein: CASSVGAQGARSYNEQFF; V gene: TRBV9; D gene: TRBD1; clone size: NA; J gene: TRBJ2-1
CDR3 DNA: TGTGCCAGCAGCTTAGGAGACAGGGGGCAACGTGAGACCCAGTACTTC; CDR3 protein: CASSLGDRGQRETQYF; V gene: TRBV7-9; D gene: TRBD1; clone size: NA; J gene: TRBJ2-5
CDR3 DNA: TGTGCCTGGTCCTCCCCGGGGGACACCGGGGAGCTGTTTTTT; CDR3 protein: CAWSSPGDTGELFF; V gene: TRBV30; D gene: NA; clone size: NA; J gene: TRBJ2-2
CDR3 DNA: TGTGCCAGCAGCAAAGGTATCCGGGCGACAGGGTGGGAGACCCAGTACTTC; CDR3 protein: CASSKGIRATGWETQYF; V gene: TRBV21-1; D gene: NA; clone size: NA; J gene: TRBJ2-5
CDR3 DNA: TGTGCCACCAGCGGGCGTGGCAATTTCGCTGAAGCTTTCTTT; CDR3 protein: CATSGRGNFAEAFF; V gene: TRBV15; D gene: NA; clone size: NA; J gene: TRBJ1-1
CDR3 DNA: TGCAGTGCTACCGGGTATGAGACCCAGTACTTC; CDR3 protein: CSATGYETQYF; V gene: TRBV20-1; D gene: NA; clone size: NA; J gene: TRBJ2-5
CDR3 DNA: TGTGCCAGTAGTACCTCCATGGGCCGCGGGGTAGGCTACACCTTC; CDR3 protein: CASSTSMGRGVGYTF; V gene: TRBV19; D gene: NA; clone size: NA; J gene: TRBJ1-2
CDR3 DNA: TGTGCCAGCTCACCCGGACAGGGTGAGGCCCAGTACTTC; CDR3 protein: CASSPGQGEAQYF; V gene: TRBV18; D gene: TRBD1; clone size: once; J gene: TRBJ2-5
CDR3 DNA: TGTGCCAGCAGTCCCGTCAAGGCTAGCGGGGGAGAGACCCAGTACTTC; CDR3 protein: CASSPVKASGGETQYF; V gene: TRBV5-4; D gene: TRBD2; clone size: NA; J gene: TRBJ2-5
CDR3 DNA: TGCGCCAGCAGCCAACCACAGGGGGCGTCCTACAATGAGCAGTTCTTC; CDR3 protein: CASSQPQGASYNEQFF; V gene: TRBV4-1; D gene: TRBD1; clone size: once; J gene: TRBJ2-1
CDR3 DNA: TGTGCCAGCTCACCATACACCTTGAACACTGAAGCTTTCTTT; CDR3 protein: CASSPYTLNTEAFF; V gene: TRBV18; D gene: NA; clone size: NA; J gene: TRBJ1-1
CDR3 DNA: TGTGCCAGCAGCCAGACGACAGTTACTAGCACAGATACGCAGTATTTT; CDR3 protein: CASSQTTVTSTDTQYF; V gene: TRBV7-9; D gene: NA; clone size: few; J gene: TRBJ2-3
CDR3 DNA: TGTGCCAGCAGCTTAGGCCTCTCTGGGGCCAACGTCCTGACTTTC; CDR3 protein: CASSLGLSGANVLTF; V gene: TRBV13; D gene: NA; clone size: NA; J gene: TRBJ2-6
CDR3 DNA: TGTGCCAGTACGTTGAGCGGTGGGGCCAACGTCCTGACTTTC; CDR3 protein: CASTLSGGANVLTF; V gene: TRBV19; D gene: NA; clone size: NA; J gene: TRBJ2-6
CDR3 DNA: TGTGCCAGCCGTAACAGGGGAAATGAGCAGTTCTTC; CDR3 protein: CASRNRGNEQFF; V gene: TRBV6-6; D gene: TRBD1; clone size: NA; J gene: TRBJ2-1
CDR3 DNA: TGTGCCAGCAGCACGGACTGGAACACCGGGGAGCTGTTTTTT; CDR3 protein: CASSTDWNTGELFF; V gene: TRBV7-3; D gene: NA; clone size: NA; J gene: TRBJ2-2
CDR3 DNA: TGTGCCAGCAGCGTAGCTGGAGACGCTTCCTACGAGCAGTACTTC; CDR3 protein: CASSVAGDASYEQYF; V gene: TRBV9; D gene: NA; clone size: NA; J gene: TRBJ2-7
CDR3 DNA: TGTGCCAGCAGTGAACGTTCCGGTGAGCAGTACTTC; CDR3 protein: CASSERSGEQYF; V gene: TRBV2; D gene: NA; clone size: once; J gene: TRBJ2-7
CDR3 DNA: TGTGCCAGCTCACTCGCCGGGACAGAAGGTTTCTTT; CDR3 protein: CASSLAGTEGFF; V gene: TRBV18; D gene: TRBD1; clone size: NA; J gene: TRBJ1-1
CDR3 DNA: TGTGCCACCAGCAGCAGCCCGGCCGGGGGAGAGACCCAGTACTTC; CDR3 protein: CATSSSPAGGETQYF; V gene: TRBV15; D gene: NA; clone size: NA; J gene: TRBJ2-5
CDR3 DNA: TGTGCCAGTAGTATGGACAGGGGGCCGCCCGCTGAGCAGTACTTC; CDR3 protein: CASSMDRGPPAEQYF; V gene: TRBV19; D gene: TRBD1; clone size: once; J gene: TRBJ2-7
CDR3 DNA: TGTGCCAGCAGTTTCCCCGGACAGAGAAATGAGCAGTTCTTC; CDR3 protein: CASSFPGQRNEQFF; V gene: TRBV28; D gene: NA; clone size: NA; J gene: TRBJ2-1
CDR3 DNA: TGCGCCAGCAGCCTGACAGGGGCCCCTAATTCACCCCTCCACTTT; CDR3 protein: CASSLTGAPNSPLHF; V gene: TRBV5-1; D gene: TRBD1; clone size: once; J gene: TRBJ1-6
CDR3 DNA: TGTGCCAGCAGTTACCGACAGGGGGCTAATCAGCCCCAGCATTTT; CDR3 protein: CASSYRQGANQPQHF; V gene: TRBV6-5; D gene: TRBD1; clone size: few; J gene: TRBJ1-5
CDR3 DNA: TGTGCCAGCAGTTTGGACAGGGCTAACTATGGCTACACCTTC; CDR3 protein: CASSLDRANYGYTF; V gene: TRBV6-5; D gene: TRBD1; clone size: NA; J gene: TRBJ1-2
CDR3 DNA: TGTGCCAGCAGCCCCCAGGGATACACCGGGGAGCTGTTTTTT; CDR3 protein: CASSPQGYTGELFF; V gene: TRBV11-1; D gene: NA; clone size: NA; J gene: TRBJ2-2
CDR3 DNA: TGTGCCAGCAGCTTATCAGGGAACACTGAAGCTTTCTTT; CDR3 protein: CASSLSGNTEAFF; V gene: TRBV7-2; D gene: NA; clone size: NA; J gene: TRBJ1-1
CDR3 DNA: TGTGCCAGCAGCTTAGAGGGAAAGGGAGTTGATACGCAGTATTTT; CDR3 protein: CASSLEGKGVDTQYF; V gene: TRBV7-9; D gene: NA; clone size: NA; J gene: TRBJ2-3
CDR3 DNA: TGTGCTAGTGGAATCCAGGGGGCAAGGGGCTACACCTTC; CDR3 protein: CASGIQGARGYTF; V gene: TRBV12-5; D gene: TRBD1; clone size: once; J gene: TRBJ1-2
CDR3 DNA: TGTGCCAGCTTAGGGACTAGCGGGGGTAATGAGCAGTTCTTC; CDR3 protein: CASLGTSGGNEQFF; V gene: TRBV6-6; D gene: TRBD2; clone size: NA; J gene: TRBJ2-1
CDR3 DNA: TGCGCCAGCACCTGGGGGGGCAGGTCAAACTATGGCTACACCTTC; CDR3 protein: CASTWGGRSNYGYTF; V gene: TRBV5-1; D gene: NA; clone size: few; J gene: TRBJ1-2
CDR3 DNA: TGTGCCAGCAGCCCCTTGCGGGGGGCTGCAGCGGCCCAGTACTTC; CDR3 protein: CASSPLRGAAAAQYF; V gene: TRBV7-7; D gene: TRBD2; clone size: few; J gene: TRBJ2-5
CDR3 DNA: TGTGCCAGCAGCCCGAGCGGGGGGCCCACCGGGGAGCTGTTTTTT; CDR3 protein: CASSPSGGPTGELFF; V gene: TRBV4-2; D gene: TRBD2; clone size: NA; J gene: TRBJ2-2
CDR3 DNA: TGTGCCAGCAGTGATATGGGGTCGGGGTTTCACAATGAGCAGTTCTTC; CDR3 protein: CASSDMGSGFHNEQFF; V gene: TRBV2; D gene: NA; clone size: NA; J gene: TRBJ2-1
CDR3 DNA: TGTGCCAGCAGCTTAGTTGTAGGGGACAGTGAGCAGTTCTTC; CDR3 protein: CASSLVVGDSEQFF; V gene: TRBV7-2; D gene: TRBD1; clone size: few; J gene: TRBJ2-1
CDR3 DNA: TGCGCCAGCAGCCAAGTGGCTACAGGGACCCAGTACTTC; CDR3 protein: CASSQVATGTQYF; V gene: TRBV4-1; D gene: NA; clone size: NA; J gene: TRBJ2-5
CDR3 DNA: TGTGCCAGTAGTGTTGACAGGGTTCTAATTAAGAACACCGGGGAGCTGTTTTTT; CDR3 protein: CASSVDRVLIKNTGELFF; V gene: TRBV19; D gene: TRBD1; clone size: NA; J gene: TRBJ2-2
CDR3 DNA: TGCAGCGTTCGGGGTGTATCCAGGGGAACCTACGAGCAGTACTTC; CDR3 protein: CSVRGVSRGTYEQYF; V gene: TRBV29-1; D gene: NA; clone size: NA; J gene: TRBJ2-7
CDR3 DNA: TGCGCCAGCAGCCGGAGAGGGACTAGCGGGGGGAACTCCTACAATGAGCAGTTCTTC; CDR3 protein: CASSRRGTSGGNSYNEQFF; V gene: TRBV4-1; D gene: TRBD2; clone size: NA; J gene: TRBJ2-1
CDR3 DNA: TGCGCCAGCAGCCGGAATGCCGGGGACTATAATGAAAAACTGTTTTTT; CDR3 protein: CASSRNAGDYNEKLFF; V gene: TRBV4-3; D gene: NA; clone size: NA; J gene: TRBJ1-4
CDR3 DNA: TGTGCCACCAGCAGGGACAGGGGGCGTGAAAAACTGTTTTTT; CDR3 protein: CATSRDRGREKLFF; V gene: TRBV15; D gene: TRBD1; clone size: NA; J gene: TRBJ1-4
CDR3 DNA: TGTGCCAGCAGTCAACAGGGTCTAGGTGAAAAACTGTTTTTT; CDR3 protein: CASSQQGLGEKLFF; V gene: TRBV6-5; D gene: NA; clone size: NA; J gene: TRBJ1-4
CDR3 DNA: TGTGCCAGCAGCTTAGGAACTACAACCTACGAGCAGTACTTC; CDR3 protein: CASSLGTTTYEQYF; V gene: TRBV7-2; D gene: NA; clone size: NA; J gene: TRBJ2-7
CDR3 DNA: TGTGCCAGCAGCTCCCCGAACGGTGGCTACACCTTC; CDR3 protein: CASSSPNGGYTF; V gene: TRBV7-2; D gene: NA; clone size: NA; J gene: TRBJ1-2
CDR3 DNA: TGTGCCAGCAGCCAAGGGCCCCAGACCGGGGAGCTGTTTTTT; CDR3 protein: CASSQGPQTGELFF; V gene: TRBV4-2; D gene: NA; clone size: NA; J gene: TRBJ2-2
CDR3 DNA: TGTGCCAGCAGCCCCGGGACAGCTTACAATGAGCAGTTCTTC; CDR3 protein: CASSPGTAYNEQFF; V gene: TRBV7-2; D gene: TRBD1; clone size: NA; J gene: TRBJ2-1
CDR3 DNA: TGTGCCAGCTCACCTGCAGGGAAAGGGAATGAGCAGTTCTTC; CDR3 protein: CASSPAGKGNEQFF; V gene: TRBV18; D gene: NA; clone size: NA; J gene: TRBJ2-1